This section outlines one TCR beta chain sequence together with its context. Trimming cost V 6 bases and J 1 base, with 9 bases left between them. Germline assignment: CDR1 SNHLY and CDR2 FYNNEI. The CDR3 sequence is 13 residues long. Sequenced by immunoSEQ multiplex PCR; TCRdb stores in-frame clones only, minus some. The top ten hold 2.5% to 3% of the sample, which has some 81,000 clones, roughly 91% seen once. This entry belongs to a study of T cell changes during pregnancy in multiple sclerosis. The V and J genes are TRBV2 and TRBJ2-5; weak D call: TRBD1 (6 bases). Sequencing used peripheral blood, obtained after pregnancy. This clonotype originated in a female donor in good health, enrolled as a control in a pregnancy study. The CDR3 loop reads CASRGAPQETQYF. The CDR3 DNA follows: TGTGCCAGCAGGGGGGCCCCCCAAGAGACCCAGTACTTC.